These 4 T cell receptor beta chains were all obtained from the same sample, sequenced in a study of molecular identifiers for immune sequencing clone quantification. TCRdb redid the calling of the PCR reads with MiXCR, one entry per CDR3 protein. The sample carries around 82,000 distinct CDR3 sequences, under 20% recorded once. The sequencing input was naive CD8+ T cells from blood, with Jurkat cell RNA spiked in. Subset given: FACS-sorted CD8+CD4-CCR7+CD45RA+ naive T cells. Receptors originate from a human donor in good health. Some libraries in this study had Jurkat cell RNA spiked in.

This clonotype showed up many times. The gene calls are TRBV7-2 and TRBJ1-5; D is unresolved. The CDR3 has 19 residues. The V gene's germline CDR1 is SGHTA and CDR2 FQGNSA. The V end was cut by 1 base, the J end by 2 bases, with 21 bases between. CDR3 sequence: CASSLDISLLRDGNQPQHF. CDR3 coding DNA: TGTGCCAGCAGCTTAGATATCAGTCTCCTTAGGGATGGCAATCAGCCCCAGCATTTT.

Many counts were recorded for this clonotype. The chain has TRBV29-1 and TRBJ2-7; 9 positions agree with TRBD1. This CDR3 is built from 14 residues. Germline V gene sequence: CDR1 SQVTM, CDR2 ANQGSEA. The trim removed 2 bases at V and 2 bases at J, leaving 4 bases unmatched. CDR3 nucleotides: TGCAGCGTTGAACCGGGACAGGGCACCTACGAGCAGTACTTC. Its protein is CSVEPGQGTYEQYF.

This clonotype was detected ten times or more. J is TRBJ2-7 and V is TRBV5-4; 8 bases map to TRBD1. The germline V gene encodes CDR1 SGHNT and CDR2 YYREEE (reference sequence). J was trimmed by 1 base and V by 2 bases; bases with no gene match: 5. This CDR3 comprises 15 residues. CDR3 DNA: TGTGCCAGCAGCTTCCAGGGGGCTAATTCCTACGAGCAGTACTTC. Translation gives CASSFQGANSYEQYF.

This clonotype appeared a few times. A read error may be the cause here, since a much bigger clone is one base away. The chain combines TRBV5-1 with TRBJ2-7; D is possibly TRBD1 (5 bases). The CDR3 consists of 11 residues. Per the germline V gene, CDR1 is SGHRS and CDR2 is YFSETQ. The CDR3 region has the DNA TGCGCCAGCAGTCTGGGGCAGGAGCAGCACTTC. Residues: CASSLGQEQHF.